The sequence of this T cell receptor beta chain was determined in a study of cytomegalovirus exposure and HLA in healthy donors. The CDR3 runs to 14 residues. Germline V lookup: CDR1 SGHTA, CDR2 FQGNSA. Deletions cut 5 bases from V and 6 bases from J, with 14 bases between. The PCR used 60 Vbeta and 13 Jbeta primers. Measured with immunoSEQ multiplex PCR; TCRdb has only the in-frame clones, and not every one. The data contain around 300,000 clones, just under 85% of them singletons. About this clone itself: The antigen remains undetermined.

Study-level points and caveats: Researchers reported in a later analysis that common viral pathogens appeared linked to several top clusters. One variant, a missense change in DCLRE1C, was linked in a later analysis to TCR beta V- and J-gene trimming.

Healthy people donating bone marrow made up the donors. This TCR derives from a woman in her thirties or forties in good health and CMV-seropositive. Sequences were obtained from PBMCs. The rearrangement links TRBV7-2 to TRBJ2-1, with D possibly TRBD1 on 5 matching bases. This chain's CDR3 is CASSRSTDLNEQFF. The CDR3 DNA reads as TGTGCCAGCAGCCGCTCGACAGATCTCAATGAGCAGTTCTTC.